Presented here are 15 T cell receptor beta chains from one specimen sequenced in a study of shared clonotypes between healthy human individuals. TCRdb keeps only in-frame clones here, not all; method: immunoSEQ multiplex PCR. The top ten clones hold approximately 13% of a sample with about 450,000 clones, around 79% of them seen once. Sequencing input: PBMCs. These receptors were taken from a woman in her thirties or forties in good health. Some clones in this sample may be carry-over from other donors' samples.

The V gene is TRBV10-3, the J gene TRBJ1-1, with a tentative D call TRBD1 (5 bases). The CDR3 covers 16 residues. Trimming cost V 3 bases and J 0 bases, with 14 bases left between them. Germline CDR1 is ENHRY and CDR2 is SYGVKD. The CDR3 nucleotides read TGTGCCATCAGTGACCGTCCTGGGGGAATGAACACTGAAGCTTTCTTT. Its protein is CAISDRPGGMNTEAFF.

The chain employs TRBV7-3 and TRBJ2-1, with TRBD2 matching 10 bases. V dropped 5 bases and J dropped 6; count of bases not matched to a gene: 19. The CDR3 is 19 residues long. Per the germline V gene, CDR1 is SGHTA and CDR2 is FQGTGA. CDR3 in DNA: TGTGCCAGCAGCCTCGGACGGTCCTCAACCAGCGGGAGGGGCAATGAGCAGTTCTTC. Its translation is CASSLGRSSTSGRGNEQFF.

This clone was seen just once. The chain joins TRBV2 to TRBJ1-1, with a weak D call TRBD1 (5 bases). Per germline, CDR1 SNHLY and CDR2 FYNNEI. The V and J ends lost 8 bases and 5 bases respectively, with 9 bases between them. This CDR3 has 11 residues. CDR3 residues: CASQGWTEAFF. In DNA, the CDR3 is TGTGCCAGCCAGGGCTGGACTGAAGCTTTCTTT.

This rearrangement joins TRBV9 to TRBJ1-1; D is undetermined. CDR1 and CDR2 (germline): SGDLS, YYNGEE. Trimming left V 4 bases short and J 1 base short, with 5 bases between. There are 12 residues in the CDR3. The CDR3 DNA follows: TGTGCCAGCAGCCTGGCGAACACTGAAGCTTTCTTT. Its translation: CASSLANTEAFF.

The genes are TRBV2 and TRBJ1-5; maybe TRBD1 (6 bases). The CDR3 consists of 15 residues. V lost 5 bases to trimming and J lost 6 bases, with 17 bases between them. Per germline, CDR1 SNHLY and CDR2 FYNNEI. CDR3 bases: TGTGCCAGCAGTACCCAGGGGAGTGATGGTCAGCCCCAGCATTTT. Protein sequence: CASSTQGSDGQPQHF.

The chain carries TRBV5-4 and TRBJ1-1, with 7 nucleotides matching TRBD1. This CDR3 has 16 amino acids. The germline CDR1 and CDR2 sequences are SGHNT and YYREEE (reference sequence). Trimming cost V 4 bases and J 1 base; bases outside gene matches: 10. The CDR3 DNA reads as TGTGCCAGCAGCACCAGACAGGGAAGGGAGAACACTGAAGCTTTCTTT. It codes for CASSTRQGRENTEAFF.

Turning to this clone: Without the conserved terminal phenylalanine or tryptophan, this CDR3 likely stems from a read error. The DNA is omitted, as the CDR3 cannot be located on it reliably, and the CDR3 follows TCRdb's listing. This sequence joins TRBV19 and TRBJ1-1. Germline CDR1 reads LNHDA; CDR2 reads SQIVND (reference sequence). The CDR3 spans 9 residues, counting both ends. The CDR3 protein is CASGGVTRE.

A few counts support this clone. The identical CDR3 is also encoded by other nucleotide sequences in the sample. In DNA, the CDR3 is TGTGCCAGCAGCTTAGCTAGCGACAATGAGCAGTTCTTC. This encodes CASSLASDNEQFF. The gene calls are TRBV7-8 and TRBJ2-1; a possible D gene is TRBD2 (5 bases). CDR3 length equals 13 residues. Germline V lookup: CDR1 SGHVS, CDR2 FQNEAQ. Deletions cut 0 bases from V and 5 bases from J, with 5 bases between.

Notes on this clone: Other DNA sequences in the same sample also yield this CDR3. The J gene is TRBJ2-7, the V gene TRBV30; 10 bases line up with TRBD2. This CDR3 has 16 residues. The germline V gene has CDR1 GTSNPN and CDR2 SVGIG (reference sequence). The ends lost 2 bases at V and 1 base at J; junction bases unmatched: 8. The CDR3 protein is CAWSRFSGRLSYEQYF. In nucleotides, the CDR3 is TGTGCCTGGAGTCGATTTAGCGGGAGGTTATCCTACGAGCAGTACTTC.

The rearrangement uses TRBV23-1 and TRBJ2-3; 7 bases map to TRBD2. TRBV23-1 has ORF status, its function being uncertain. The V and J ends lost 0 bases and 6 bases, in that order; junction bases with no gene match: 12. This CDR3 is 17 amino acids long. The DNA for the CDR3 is TGCGCCAGCAGTCAATCGGCGGCTAGCGGCAAGGGGGATACGCAGTATTTT. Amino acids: CASSQSAASGKGDTQYF.

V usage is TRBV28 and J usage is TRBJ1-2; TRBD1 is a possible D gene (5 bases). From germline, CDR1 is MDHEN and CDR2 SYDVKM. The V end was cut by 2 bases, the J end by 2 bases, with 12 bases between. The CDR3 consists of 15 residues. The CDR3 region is CASSLGGLRNYGYTF. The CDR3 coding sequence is TGTGCCAGCAGTTTAGGGGGTTTGAGGAACTATGGCTACACCTTC.

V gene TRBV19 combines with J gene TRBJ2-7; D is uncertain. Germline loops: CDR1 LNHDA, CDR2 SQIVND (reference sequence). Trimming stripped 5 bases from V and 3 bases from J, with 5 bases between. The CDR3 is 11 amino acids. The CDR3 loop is CASSSLYEQYF. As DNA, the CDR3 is TGTGCCAGTAGTTCCCTCTACGAGCAGTACTTC.

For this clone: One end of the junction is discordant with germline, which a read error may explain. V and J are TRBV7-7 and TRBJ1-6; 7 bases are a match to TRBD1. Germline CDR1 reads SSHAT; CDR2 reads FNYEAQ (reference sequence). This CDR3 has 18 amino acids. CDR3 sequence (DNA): TGTGCTAGCAGCCCGGCGGGGACAGAAAGCTCCTATAATTCACCCCTCCACTTT. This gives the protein CASSPAGTESSYNSPLHF.

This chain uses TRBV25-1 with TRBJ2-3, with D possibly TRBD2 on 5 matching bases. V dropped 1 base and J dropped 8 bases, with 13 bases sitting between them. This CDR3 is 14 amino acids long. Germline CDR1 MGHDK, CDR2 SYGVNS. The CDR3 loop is CASSEFILEGTQYF. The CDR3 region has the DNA TGTGCCAGCAGTGAATTTATACTCGAGGGTACGCAGTATTTT.

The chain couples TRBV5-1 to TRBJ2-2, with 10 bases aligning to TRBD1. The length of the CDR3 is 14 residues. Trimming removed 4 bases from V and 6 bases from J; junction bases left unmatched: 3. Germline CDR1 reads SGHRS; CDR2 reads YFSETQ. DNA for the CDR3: TGCGCCAGCAGCCCGGGACAGGGGCCCGGGGAGCTGTTTTTT. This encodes CASSPGQGPGELFF.